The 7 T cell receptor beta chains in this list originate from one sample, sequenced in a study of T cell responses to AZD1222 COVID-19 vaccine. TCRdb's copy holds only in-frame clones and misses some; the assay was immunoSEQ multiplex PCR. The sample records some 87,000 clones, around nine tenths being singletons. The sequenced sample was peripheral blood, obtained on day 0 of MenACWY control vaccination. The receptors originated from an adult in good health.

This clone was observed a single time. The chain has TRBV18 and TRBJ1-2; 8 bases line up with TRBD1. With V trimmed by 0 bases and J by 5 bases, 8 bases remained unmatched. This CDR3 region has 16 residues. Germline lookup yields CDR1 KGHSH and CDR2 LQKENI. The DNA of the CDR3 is TGTGCCAGCTCACCACCTGGCAGGGGGCAATCATATGGCTACACCTTC. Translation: CASSPPGRGQSYGYTF.

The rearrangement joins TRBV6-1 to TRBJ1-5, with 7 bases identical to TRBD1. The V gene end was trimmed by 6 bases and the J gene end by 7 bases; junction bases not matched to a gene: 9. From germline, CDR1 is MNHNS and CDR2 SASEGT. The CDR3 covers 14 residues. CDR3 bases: TGTGCCAGCAGCCAACAGGGGTCAGGCCAGCCCCAGCATTTT. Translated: CASSQQGSGQPQHF.

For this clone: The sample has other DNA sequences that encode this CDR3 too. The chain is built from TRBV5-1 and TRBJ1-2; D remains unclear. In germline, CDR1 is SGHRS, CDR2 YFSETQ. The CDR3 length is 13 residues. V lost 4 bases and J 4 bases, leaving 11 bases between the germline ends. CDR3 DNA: TGCGCCAGCAGCCCCGGGAGACTCTATGGCTACACCTTC. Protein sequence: CASSPGRLYGYTF.

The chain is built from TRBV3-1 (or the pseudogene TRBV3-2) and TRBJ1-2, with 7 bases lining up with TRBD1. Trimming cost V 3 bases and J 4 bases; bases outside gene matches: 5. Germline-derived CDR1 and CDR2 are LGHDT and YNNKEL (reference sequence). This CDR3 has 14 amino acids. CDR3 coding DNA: TGTGCCAGCAGCCACTCAGACAGGGTCTATGGCTACACCTTC. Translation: CASSHSDRVYGYTF.

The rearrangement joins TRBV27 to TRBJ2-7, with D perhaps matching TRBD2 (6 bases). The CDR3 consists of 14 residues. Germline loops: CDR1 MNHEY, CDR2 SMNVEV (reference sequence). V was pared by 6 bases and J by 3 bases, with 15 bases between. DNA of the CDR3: TGTGCCAGCAGGCCGGGGGACTGGATCTACGAGCAGTACTTC. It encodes CASRPGDWIYEQYF.

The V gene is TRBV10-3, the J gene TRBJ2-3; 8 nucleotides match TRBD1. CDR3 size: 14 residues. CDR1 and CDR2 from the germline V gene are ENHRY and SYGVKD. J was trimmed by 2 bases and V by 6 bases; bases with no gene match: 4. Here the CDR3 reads CAISRGLPTDTQYF. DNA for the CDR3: TGTGCCATCAGCAGGGGGCTGCCCACAGATACGCAGTATTTT.

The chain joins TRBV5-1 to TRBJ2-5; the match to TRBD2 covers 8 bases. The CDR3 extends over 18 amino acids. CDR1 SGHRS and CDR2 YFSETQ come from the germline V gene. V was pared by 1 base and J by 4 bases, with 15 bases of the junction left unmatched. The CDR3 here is CASSLSLTSGRNGETQYF. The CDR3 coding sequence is TGCGCCAGCAGCTTGTCCCTTACTAGCGGAAGAAACGGAGAGACCCAGTACTTC.